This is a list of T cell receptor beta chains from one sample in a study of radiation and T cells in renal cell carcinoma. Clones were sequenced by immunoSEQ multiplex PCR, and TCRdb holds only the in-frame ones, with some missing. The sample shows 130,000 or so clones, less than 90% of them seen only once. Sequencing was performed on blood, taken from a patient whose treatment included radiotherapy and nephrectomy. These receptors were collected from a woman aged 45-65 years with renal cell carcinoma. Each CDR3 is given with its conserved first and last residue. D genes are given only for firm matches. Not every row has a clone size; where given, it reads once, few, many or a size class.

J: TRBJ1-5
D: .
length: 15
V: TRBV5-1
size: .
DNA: TGCGCCAGCAGCCCCGCTCCGCGAGGGAATCAGCCCCAGCATTTT
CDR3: CASSPAPRGNQPQHF

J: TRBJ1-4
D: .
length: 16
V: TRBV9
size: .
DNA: TGTGCCAGCAGCGTAGCGGCGGGCAGGGTGGGTGAAAAACTGTTTTTT
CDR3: CASSVAAGRVGEKLFF

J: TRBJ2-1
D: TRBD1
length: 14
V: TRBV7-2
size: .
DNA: TGTGCCAGCAGGGAAGGGGGCAGTTACAATGAGCAGTTCTTC
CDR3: CASREGGSYNEQFF

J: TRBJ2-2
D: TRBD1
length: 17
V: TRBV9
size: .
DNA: TGTGCCAGCAGCGTACTCTCAGGGACAGGGTTGACCGGGGAGCTGTTTTTT
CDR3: CASSVLSGTGLTGELFF

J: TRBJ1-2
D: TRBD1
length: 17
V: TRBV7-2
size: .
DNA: TGTGCCAGCAGCATGCAGACAGGGAGTTGGAATAACTATGGCTACACCTTC
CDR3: CASSMQTGSWNNYGYTF

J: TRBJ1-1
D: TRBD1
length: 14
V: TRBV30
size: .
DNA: TGTGCCTGGAGTGTACGGGACAGGGGCACTGAAGCTTTCTTT
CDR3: CAWSVRDRGTEAFF

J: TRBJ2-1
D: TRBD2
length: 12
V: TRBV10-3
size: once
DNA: TGTGCCATCAGTGGGGGGAGGGGAGAGCAGTTCTTC
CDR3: CAISGGRGEQFF

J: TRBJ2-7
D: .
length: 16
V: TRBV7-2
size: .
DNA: TGTGCCAGCAGCTTAGTGGGGTTGGGGAAGTTGGGCGAGCAGTACTTC
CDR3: CASSLVGLGKLGEQYF

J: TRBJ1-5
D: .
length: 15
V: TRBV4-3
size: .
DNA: TGCGCCAGCAGCCACAATACAGATAGCAATCAGCCCCAGCATTTT
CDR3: CASSHNTDSNQPQHF

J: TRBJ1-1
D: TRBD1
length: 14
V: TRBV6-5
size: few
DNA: TGTGCCAGCAGTCCCGGGACAGGGTACACTGAAGCTTTCTTT
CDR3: CASSPGTGYTEAFF

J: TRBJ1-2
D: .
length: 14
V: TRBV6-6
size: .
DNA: TGTGCCAGCAGTTACGTACGTTCTGACTATGGCTACACCTTC
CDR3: CASSYVRSDYGYTF

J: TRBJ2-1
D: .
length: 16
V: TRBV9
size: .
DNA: TGTGCCAGCAGCGTAGCTCTGGCAGCCACCGACAATGAGCAGTTCTTC
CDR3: CASSVALAATDNEQFF

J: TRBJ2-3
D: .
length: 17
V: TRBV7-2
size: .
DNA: TGTGCCAGCAGCTCCGGAGGGGCGGGCCGTTGGTCGGATACGCAGTATTTT
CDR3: CASSSGGAGRWSDTQYF

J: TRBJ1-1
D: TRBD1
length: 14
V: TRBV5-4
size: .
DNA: TGTGCCAGCAGCGTACAGGGGCAGGGCACTGAAGCTTTCTTT
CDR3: CASSVQGQGTEAFF

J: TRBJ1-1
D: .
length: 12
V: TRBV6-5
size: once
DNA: TGTGCCGTTCTAAAAGGGGGAGCGGAAGCTTTCTTT
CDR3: CAVLKGGAEAFF

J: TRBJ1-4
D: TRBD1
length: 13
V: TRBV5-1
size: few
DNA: TGCGCCAGCAGTTGGGACAGCGGAGAAAAACTGTTTTTT
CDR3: CASSWDSGEKLFF

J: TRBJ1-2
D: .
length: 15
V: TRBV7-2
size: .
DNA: TGTGCCAGCAGCTTCGGAAGTGGGATTAACTATGGCTACACCTTC
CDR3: CASSFGSGINYGYTF

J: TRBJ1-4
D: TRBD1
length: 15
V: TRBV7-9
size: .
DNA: TGTGCCAGCAGCCCAGAGGGACAGGGTCATGAAAAACTGTTTTTT
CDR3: CASSPEGQGHEKLFF

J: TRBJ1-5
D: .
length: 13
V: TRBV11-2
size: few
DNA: TGTGCCAGCAGCTTAAATATGGAACAGCCCCAGCATTTT
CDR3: CASSLNMEQPQHF

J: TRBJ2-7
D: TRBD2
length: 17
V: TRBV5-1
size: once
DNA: TGCGCCAGCAGCCCCGGACTAGCGGGAGGCTTAACCTACGAGCAGTACTTC
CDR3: CASSPGLAGGLTYEQYF

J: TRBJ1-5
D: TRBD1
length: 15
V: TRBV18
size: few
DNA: TGTGCCAGCTCACCCGGGACAGGAAGCAATCAGCCCCAGCATTTT
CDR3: CASSPGTGSNQPQHF

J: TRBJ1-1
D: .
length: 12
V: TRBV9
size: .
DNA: TGTGCCAGCAGTGGTTCGGGGAATGAAGCTTTCTTT
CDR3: CASSGSGNEAFF

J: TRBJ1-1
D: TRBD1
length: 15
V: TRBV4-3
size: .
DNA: TGCGCCAGCAGCCAAGCCGGGACAGTCAACACTGAAGCTTTCTTT
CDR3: CASSQAGTVNTEAFF

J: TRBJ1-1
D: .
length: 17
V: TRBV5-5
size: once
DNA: TGTGCCAGCAGCTTGGTGGCCAGGGGCCTCCGAGGCACTGAAGCTTTCTTT
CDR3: CASSLVARGLRGTEAFF

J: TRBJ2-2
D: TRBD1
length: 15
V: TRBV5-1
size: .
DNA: TGCGCCAGCAGCTTGGTAGGACAGGGCACTGGGGAGCTGTTTTTT
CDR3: CASSLVGQGTGELFF

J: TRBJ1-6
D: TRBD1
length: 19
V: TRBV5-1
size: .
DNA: TGCGCCAGCAGCCGAAAGGTTGGACAGGGGAAAACTATGGATTCACCCCTCCACTTT
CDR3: CASSRKVGQGKTMDSPLHF

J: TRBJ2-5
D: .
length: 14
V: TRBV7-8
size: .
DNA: TGTGCCAGCAGCCGCAGACCCCGGGGGGAGACCCAGTACTTC
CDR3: CASSRRPRGETQYF

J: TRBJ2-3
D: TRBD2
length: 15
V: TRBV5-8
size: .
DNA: TGTGCCAGCAGCATCTGGCGGGGGGATGCAGATACGCAGTATTTT
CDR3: CASSIWRGDADTQYF

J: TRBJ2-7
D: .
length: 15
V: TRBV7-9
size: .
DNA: TGTGCCAGCAGCTTAGGCCCCGGCAGCTCCTACGAGCAGTACTTC
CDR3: CASSLGPGSSYEQYF

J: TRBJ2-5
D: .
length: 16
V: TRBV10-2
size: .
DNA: TGCGCCAGCAGTGAGCCTTCCCGGGAAGATCTTGAGACCCAGTACTTC
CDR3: CASSEPSREDLETQYF

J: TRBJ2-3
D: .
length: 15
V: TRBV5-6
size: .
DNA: TGTGCCAGCAGCTCCCCGGGGGCGTACACAGATACGCAGTATTTT
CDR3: CASSSPGAYTDTQYF

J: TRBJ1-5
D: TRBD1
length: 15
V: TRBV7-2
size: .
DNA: TGTGCCAGCAGCTCTACAGGGGGCAACAATCAGCCCCAGCATTTT
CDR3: CASSSTGGNNQPQHF

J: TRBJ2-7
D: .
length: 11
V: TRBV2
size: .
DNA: TGTGCCAGCAGTGGGGTCGAGGAGCAGTACTTC
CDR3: CASSGVEEQYF

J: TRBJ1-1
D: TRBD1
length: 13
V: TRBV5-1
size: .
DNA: TGCGCCACCGCGACAGGGGTGGGCACTGAAGCTTTCTTT
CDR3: CATATGVGTEAFF

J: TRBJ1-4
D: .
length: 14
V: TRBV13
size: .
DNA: TGTGCCAGCAGCTTAGGCCATAGGGCTGAAAAACTGTTTTTT
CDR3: CASSLGHRAEKLFF

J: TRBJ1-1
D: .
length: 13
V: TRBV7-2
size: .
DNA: TGTGCCAGCAGCTCCCCGCGGGGCCCTGAAGCTTTCTTT
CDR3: CASSSPRGPEAFF

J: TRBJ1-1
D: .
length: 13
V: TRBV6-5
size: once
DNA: TGTGCCAGCAGGATACCGGGGGACACTGAAGCTTTCTTT
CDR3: CASRIPGDTEAFF

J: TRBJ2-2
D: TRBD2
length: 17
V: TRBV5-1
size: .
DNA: TGCGCCAGCAGCTTGGCCCTAGCGGGAGGAGGAATCGGGGAGCTGTTTTTT
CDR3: CASSLALAGGGIGELFF

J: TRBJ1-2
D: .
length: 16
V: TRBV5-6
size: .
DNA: TGTGCCAGCAGCTTGCCACAGGCGGGGATTAACTATGGCTACACCTTC
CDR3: CASSLPQAGINYGYTF

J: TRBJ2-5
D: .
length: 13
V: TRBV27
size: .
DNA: TGTGCCAGCAGCAATAGCGGTCCGGAGACCCAGTACTTC
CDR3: CASSNSGPETQYF

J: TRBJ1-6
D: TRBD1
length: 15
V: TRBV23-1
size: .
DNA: TGCGCCAGCAGTCACCAAGACAGGGGGCCCTCACCCCTCCACTTT
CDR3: CASSHQDRGPSPLHF

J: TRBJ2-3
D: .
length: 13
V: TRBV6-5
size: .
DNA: TGTGCCAGCAGCCGTACTAGCACAGATACGCAGTATTTT
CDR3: CASSRTSTDTQYF

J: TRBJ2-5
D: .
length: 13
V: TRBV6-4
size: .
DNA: TGTGCCAGCAGTGAAAGCTCCCAAGAGACCCAGTACTTC
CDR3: CASSESSQETQYF

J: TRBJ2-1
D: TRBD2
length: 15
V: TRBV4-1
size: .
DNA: TGCGCCAGCAGCCGGAATCTAGCGGGCGACAATGAGCAGTTCTTC
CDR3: CASSRNLAGDNEQFF

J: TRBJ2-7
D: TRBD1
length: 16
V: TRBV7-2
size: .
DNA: TGTGCCAGCAGCTTAGATACCGGGACAGGGAGGTACGAGCAGTACTTC
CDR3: CASSLDTGTGRYEQYF

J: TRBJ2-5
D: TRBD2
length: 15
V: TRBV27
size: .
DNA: TGTGCCAGCAGCCAAACTAGCGGGAACCAAGAGACCCAGTACTTC
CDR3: CASSQTSGNQETQYF

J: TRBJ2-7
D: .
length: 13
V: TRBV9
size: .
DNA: TGTGCCAGCAGCGTAACCCCGACCTACGAGCAGTACTTC
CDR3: CASSVTPTYEQYF

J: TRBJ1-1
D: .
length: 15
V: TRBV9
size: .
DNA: TGTGCCAGCAGCGTAGGAGGAGGGGCTGACACTGAAGCTTTCTTT
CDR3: CASSVGGGADTEAFF

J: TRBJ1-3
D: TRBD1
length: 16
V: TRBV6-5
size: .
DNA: TGTGCCAGCAGTTACACCGGGACAGAACTTGGAAACACCATATATTTT
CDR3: CASSYTGTELGNTIYF

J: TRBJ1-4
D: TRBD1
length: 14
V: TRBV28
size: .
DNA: TGTGCCAGCAGTTTCCGGCAGGGGGATGGAAAACTGTTTTTT
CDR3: CASSFRQGDGKLFF

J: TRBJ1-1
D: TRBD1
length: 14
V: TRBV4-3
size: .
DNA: TGCGCCAGCAGCCTCGACAGGGTAAACACTGAAGCTTTCTTT
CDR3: CASSLDRVNTEAFF

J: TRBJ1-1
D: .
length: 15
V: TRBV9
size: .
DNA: TGTGCCAGCAGCGTAGATCCAGGATCGAACACTGAAGCTTTCTTT
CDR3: CASSVDPGSNTEAFF

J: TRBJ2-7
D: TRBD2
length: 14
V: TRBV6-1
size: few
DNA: TGTGCCAGCACCCGAGCGGGAGTCCCCTACGAGCAGTACTTC
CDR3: CASTRAGVPYEQYF

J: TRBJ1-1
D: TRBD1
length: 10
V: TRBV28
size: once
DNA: TGTGCCAGCAGTGGACAGGGAGCTTTCTTT
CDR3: CASSGQGAFF

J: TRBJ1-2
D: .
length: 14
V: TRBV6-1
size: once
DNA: TGTGCCAGCAGTGAGGGGGACGCATCCTATGGCTACACCTTC
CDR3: CASSEGDASYGYTF